The 14 T cell receptor beta chains presented below share a single source sample, sequenced in a study of cytomegalovirus exposure and HLA in healthy donors. 60 Vbeta and 13 Jbeta primers were used in PCR. Libraries were prepared by immunoSEQ multiplex PCR; TCRdb keeps only in-frame clonotypes and omits some of them. The sample lists over 100,000 clones; 8.5% to 10% were seen once. Sequencing was done on a sample of PBMCs. The origin of the receptors is a man between 40 and 49 years old in good health and CMV-seronegative.

The chain couples TRBV7-2 to TRBJ2-1; no firm D call. The CDR3 covers 14 residues. Trimming cost V 5 bases and J 2 bases, with 10 bases left between them. Germline CDR1 is SGHTA and CDR2 is FQGNSA. The CDR3 protein is CASSLNSAYNEQFF. The CDR3 bases are TGTGCCAGCAGCCTAAACTCGGCCTACAATGAGCAGTTCTTC.

The chain employs TRBV18 and TRBJ2-7; 8 nucleotides line up with TRBD1. This CDR3 is 13 amino acids long. J lost 6 bases, V lost 5 bases, and 6 bases had no gene match. The germline CDR1 and CDR2 sequences are KGHSH and LQKENI. The CDR3 protein is CASSRTGQVEQYF. CDR3 in DNA: TGTGCCAGCTCAAGGACAGGGCAGGTCGAGCAGTACTTC. Looking up the rest from reference TRBV18 and TRBJ2-7 gives the full variable domain: NAGVMQNPRHLVRRRGQEARLRCSPMKGHSHVYWYRQLPEEGLKFMVYLQKENIIDESGMPKERFSAEFPKEGPSILRIQQVVRGDSAAYFCASSRTGQVEQYFGPGTRLTVT.

This clone was seen a few times. The chain joins TRBV5-6 to TRBJ2-7, with TRBD2 identical over 8 bases. The junction had 2 bases not matched to a gene; V was cut back by 2 bases and J by 7 bases. Germline lookup yields CDR1 SGHDT and CDR2 YYEEEE. CDR3 length: 12 residues. CDR3 sequence reads: CASSFGGGEQYF. The CDR3 region has the DNA TGTGCCAGCAGCTTTGGCGGGGGGGAGCAGTACTTC.

Turning to this clone: This sample includes further DNA sequences coding for the same CDR3. The V gene is TRBV2, the J gene TRBJ1-2; D is uncertain. From germline, CDR1 is SNHLY and CDR2 FYNNEI. There are 15 residues in the CDR3. Trimming took off 3 bases at V and 0 bases at J, with 11 bases between the two ends. CDR3 amino acids: CASSERAGANYGYTF. CDR3 nucleotides: TGTGCCAGCAGTGAGAGGGCTGGAGCTAACTATGGCTACACCTTC.

This clone was seen a handful of times. This chain joins TRBV9 and TRBJ1-6, with 9 bases aligning to TRBD1. Trimming cost V 3 bases and J 7 bases; bases outside gene matches: 5. CDR1 is SGDLS, CDR2 YYNGEE, per germline. The CDR3 sequence is 15 residues long. CDR3 DNA: TGTGCCAGCAGCGCCGGGACAGGGCTAAATTCACCCCTCCACTTT. As protein: CASSAGTGLNSPLHF.

This clone was detected only a few times. The chain links TRBV7-8 to TRBJ1-3; 7 bases are a match to TRBD1. The trim removed 3 bases at V and 0 bases at J, leaving 8 bases unmatched. Germline values: CDR1 SGHVS, CDR2 FQNEAQ. The CDR3 is 17 residues long. CDR3 nucleotide sequence: TGTGCCAGCAGCTTTTCAGGTGGGACAGCCTCTGGAAACACCATATATTTT. It specifies CASSFSGGTASGNTIYF. Looking up the rest from reference TRBV7-8 and TRBJ1-3 gives the full variable domain: GAGVSQSPRYKVAKRGQDVALRCDPISGHVSLFWYQQALGQGPEFLTYFQNEAQLDKSGLPSDRFFAERPEGSVSTLKIQRTQQEDSAVYLCASSFSGGTASGNTIYFGEGSWLTVV.

In its sample, this clone was seen a few times. This chain connects TRBV6-6 to TRBJ2-7; 11 bases line up with TRBD1. The CDR3 spans 15 residues. CDR1 and CDR2 (germline): MNHNY, SVGAGI (reference sequence). The trim removed 2 bases at V and 5 bases at J, leaving 5 bases unmatched. This CDR3 is CASSYPDRGLNEQYF. The CDR3 DNA reads as TGTGCCAGCAGTTACCCGGACAGGGGGCTAAACGAGCAGTACTTC.

The genes are TRBV7-9 and TRBJ1-1, with D possibly TRBD1 on 5 matching bases. The CDR3 has 15 residues. The V end lost 2 bases, the J end lost 3 bases, and 13 bases lay between the germline ends. Germline CDR1 and CDR2: SEHNR and FQNEAQ (reference sequence). The DNA of the CDR3 is TGTGCCAGCAGCTTACGGCAGGGAGGTTACACTGAAGCTTTCTTT. Translating gives CASSLRQGGYTEAFF.

The chain carries TRBV20-1 and TRBJ2-3; tentative D call: TRBD1 (5 bases). The V gene lost 5 bases and the J gene lost 8 bases, with 11 bases spanning the gap. The V gene's germline CDR1 is DFQATT and CDR2 SNEGSKA (reference sequence). This CDR3 is 11 amino acids long. The CDR3 spells CSAGRGGTQYF. The CDR3 nucleotides are TGCAGTGCTGGAAGGGGCGGTACGCAGTATTTT.

This clone was seen more than once but under ten times. The rearrangement links TRBV25-1 to TRBJ1-5; TRBD1 is a possible D gene (6 bases). In germline, CDR1 is MGHDK, CDR2 SYGVNS. Deletions cut 9 bases from V and 4 bases from J, with 13 bases between. There are 13 residues in the CDR3. The CDR3 here is CARMRGGNQPQHF. CDR3 DNA: TGTGCCAGGATGAGAGGGGGTAATCAGCCCCAGCATTTT.

This clone was counted a few times. The V call is TRBV5-1, the J call TRBJ1-2; possible D gene TRBD1, 6 bases. Trimming cost V 2 bases and J 0 bases, with 17 bases left between them. This CDR3 has 17 residues. The germline V gene encodes CDR1 SGHRS and CDR2 YFSETQ. Here the CDR3 reads CASSFKFEGGPNYGYTF. In nucleotides, the CDR3 is TGCGCCAGCAGCTTTAAATTTGAGGGGGGGCCTAACTATGGCTACACCTTC.

The genes are TRBV19 and TRBJ2-7; 13 bases fit TRBD2. V shed 5 bases, J shed 3 bases, and the junction held 7 bases outside the gene matches. The CDR3 runs 16 residues. Per germline, CDR1 LNHDA and CDR2 SQIVND (reference sequence). CDR3 sequence reads: CASSLRTSGSLYEQYF. DNA of the CDR3: TGTGCCAGTAGTTTACGGACTAGCGGGAGTCTCTACGAGCAGTACTTC.

The rearrangement links TRBV9 to TRBJ1-2; 7 nucleotides agree with TRBD1. From germline, CDR1 is SGDLS and CDR2 YYNGEE. Trimming removed 0 bases from V and 4 bases from J; junction bases left unmatched: 9. The CDR3 spans 16 residues. This chain's CDR3 is CASSVGQGPVPYGYTF. CDR3 DNA sequence: TGTGCCAGCAGCGTAGGACAGGGACCCGTCCCCTATGGCTACACCTTC.

V is TRBV7-2 and J is TRBJ2-7; tentatively, D is TRBD1 (5 bases). This CDR3 comprises 13 residues. V was pared by 3 bases and J by 6 bases, with 12 bases between. Germline values: CDR1 SGHTA, CDR2 FQGNSA. CDR3 sequence reads: CASSLRPQGEQYF. The CDR3, as DNA: TGTGCCAGCAGCTTGAGGCCCCAGGGCGAGCAGTACTTC.